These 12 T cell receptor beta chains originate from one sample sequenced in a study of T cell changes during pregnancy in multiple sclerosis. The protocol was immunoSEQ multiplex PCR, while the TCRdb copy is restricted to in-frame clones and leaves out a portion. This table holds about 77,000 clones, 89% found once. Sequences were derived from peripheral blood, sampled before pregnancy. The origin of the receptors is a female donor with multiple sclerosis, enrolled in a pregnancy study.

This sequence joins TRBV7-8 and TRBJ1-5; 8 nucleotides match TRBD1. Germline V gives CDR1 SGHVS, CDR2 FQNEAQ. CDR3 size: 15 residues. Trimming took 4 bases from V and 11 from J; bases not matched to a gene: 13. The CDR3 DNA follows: TGTGCCAGCAGCTCCCGACTGGACAGGGTCGGGGCCCAGCATTTT. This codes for CASSSRLDRVGAQHF. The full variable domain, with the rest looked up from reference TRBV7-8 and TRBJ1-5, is GAGVSQSPRYKVAKRGQDVALRCDPISGHVSLFWYQQALGQGPEFLTYFQNEAQLDKSGLPSDRFFAERPEGSVSTLKIQRTQQEDSAVYLCASSSRLDRVGAQHFGDGTRLSIL.

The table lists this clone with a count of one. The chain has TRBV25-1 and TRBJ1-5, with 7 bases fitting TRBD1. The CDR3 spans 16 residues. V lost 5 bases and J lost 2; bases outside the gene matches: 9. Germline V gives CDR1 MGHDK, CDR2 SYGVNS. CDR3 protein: CASSRRQGKGNQPQHF. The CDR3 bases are TGTGCCAGCAGTCGACGACAGGGTAAAGGCAATCAGCCCCAGCATTTT.

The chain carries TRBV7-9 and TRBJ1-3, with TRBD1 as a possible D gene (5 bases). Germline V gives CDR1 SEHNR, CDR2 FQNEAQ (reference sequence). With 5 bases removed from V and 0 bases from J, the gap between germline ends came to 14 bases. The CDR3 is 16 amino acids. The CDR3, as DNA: TGTGCCAGCAGCCCCCGCGGGGGGAGCTCTGGAAACACCATATATTTT. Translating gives CASSPRGGSSGNTIYF. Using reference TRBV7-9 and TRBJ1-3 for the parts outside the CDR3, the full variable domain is DTGVSQNPRHKITKRGQNVTFRCDPISEHNRLYWYRQTLGQGPEFLTYFQNEAQLEKSRLLSDRFSAERPKGSFSTLEIQRTEQGDSAMYLCASSPRGGSSGNTIYFGEGSWLTVV.

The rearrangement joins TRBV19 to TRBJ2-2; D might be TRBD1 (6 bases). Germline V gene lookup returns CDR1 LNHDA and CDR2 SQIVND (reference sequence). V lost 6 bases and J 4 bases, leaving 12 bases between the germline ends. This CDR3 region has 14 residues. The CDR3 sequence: CASRRARGTGELFF. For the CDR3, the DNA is TGTGCCAGTAGGAGGGCCAGGGGCACCGGGGAGCTGTTTTTT.

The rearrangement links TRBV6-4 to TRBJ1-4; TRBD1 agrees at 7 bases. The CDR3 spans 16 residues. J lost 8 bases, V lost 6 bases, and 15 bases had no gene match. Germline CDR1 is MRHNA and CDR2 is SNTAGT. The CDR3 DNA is TGTGCCAGCAGGTCCAGTAAACAGGGGACGGGCGAAAAACTGTTTTTT. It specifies CASRSSKQGTGEKLFF.

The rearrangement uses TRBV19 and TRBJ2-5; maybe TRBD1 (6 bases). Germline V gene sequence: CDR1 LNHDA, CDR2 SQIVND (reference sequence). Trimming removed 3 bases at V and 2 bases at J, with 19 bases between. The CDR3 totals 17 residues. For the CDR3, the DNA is TGTGCCAGTAGTATTCACTCTCCGGCTGACAGGCAAGAGACCCAGTACTTC. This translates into CASSIHSPADRQETQYF.

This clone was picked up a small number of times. CDR3 nucleotide sequence: TGTGCCAGCAGCTCACAGGGATTTGGGGCTCTGGCCCTCCACTTT. It codes for CASSSQGFGALALHF. The chain recombines TRBV7-2 with TRBJ1-6, with a possible D match to TRBD1 (6 bases). CDR3 length: 15 amino acids. Looked up from germline, CDR1 is SGHTA and CDR2 is FQGNSA. V lost 4 bases to trimming and J lost 14 bases, with 21 bases between them.

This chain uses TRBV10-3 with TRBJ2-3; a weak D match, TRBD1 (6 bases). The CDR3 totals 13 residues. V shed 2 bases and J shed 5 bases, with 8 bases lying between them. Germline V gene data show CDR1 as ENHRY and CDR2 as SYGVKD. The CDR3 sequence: CAISEVGGDTQYF. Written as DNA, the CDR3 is TGTGCCATCAGTGAGGTAGGGGGAGATACGCAGTATTTT.

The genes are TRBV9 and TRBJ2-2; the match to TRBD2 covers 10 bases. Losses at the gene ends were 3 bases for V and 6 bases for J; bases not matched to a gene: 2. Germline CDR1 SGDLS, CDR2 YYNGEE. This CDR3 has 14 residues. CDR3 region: CASSGTSGPGELFF. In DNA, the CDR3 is TGTGCCAGCAGCGGGACTAGCGGACCCGGGGAGCTGTTTTTT.

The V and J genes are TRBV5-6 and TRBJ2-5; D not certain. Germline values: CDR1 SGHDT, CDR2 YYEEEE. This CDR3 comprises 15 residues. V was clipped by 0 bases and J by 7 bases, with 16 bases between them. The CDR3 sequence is CASSLVYQQVVTQYF. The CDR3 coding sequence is TGTGCCAGCAGCTTGGTGTACCAGCAGGTAGTGACCCAGTACTTC.

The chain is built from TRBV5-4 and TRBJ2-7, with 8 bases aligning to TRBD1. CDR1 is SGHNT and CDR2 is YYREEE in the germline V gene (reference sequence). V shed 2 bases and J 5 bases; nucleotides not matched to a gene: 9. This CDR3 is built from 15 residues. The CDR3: CASSLGQGTINEQYF. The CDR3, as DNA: TGTGCCAGCAGCTTAGGACAGGGCACTATCAACGAGCAGTACTTC.

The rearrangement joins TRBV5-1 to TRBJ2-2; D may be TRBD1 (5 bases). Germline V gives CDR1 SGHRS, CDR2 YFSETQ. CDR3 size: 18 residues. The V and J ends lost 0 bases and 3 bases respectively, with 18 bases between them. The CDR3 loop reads CASSLAILTLQDTGELFF. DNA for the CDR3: TGCGCCAGCAGCTTGGCCATACTAACCTTACAGGACACCGGGGAGCTGTTTTTT.